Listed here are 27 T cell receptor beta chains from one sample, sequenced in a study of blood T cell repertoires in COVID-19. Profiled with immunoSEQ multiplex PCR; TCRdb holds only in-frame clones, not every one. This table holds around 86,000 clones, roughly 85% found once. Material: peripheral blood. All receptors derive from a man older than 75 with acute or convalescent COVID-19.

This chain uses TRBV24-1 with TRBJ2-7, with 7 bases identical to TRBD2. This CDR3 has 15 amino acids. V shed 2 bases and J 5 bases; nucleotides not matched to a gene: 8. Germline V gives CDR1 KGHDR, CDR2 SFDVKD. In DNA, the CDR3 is TGTGCCACCAGTGATTCGAGGGGAGGGCCCAACGAGCAGTACTTC. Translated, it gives CATSDSRGGPNEQYF.

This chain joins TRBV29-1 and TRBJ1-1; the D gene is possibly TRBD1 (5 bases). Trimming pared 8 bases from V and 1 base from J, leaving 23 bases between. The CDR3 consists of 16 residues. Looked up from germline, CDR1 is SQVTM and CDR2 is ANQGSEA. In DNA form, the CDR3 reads TGCAGCATTACTACCCAGGGCCTGATGGGGAACACTGAAGCTTTCTTT. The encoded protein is CSITTQGLMGNTEAFF.

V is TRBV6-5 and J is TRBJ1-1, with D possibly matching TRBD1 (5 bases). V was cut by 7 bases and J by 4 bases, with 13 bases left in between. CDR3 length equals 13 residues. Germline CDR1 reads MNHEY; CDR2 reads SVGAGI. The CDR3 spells CASTTGVGTEAFF. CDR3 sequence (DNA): TGTGCCAGCACTACGGGGGTAGGCACTGAAGCTTTCTTT.

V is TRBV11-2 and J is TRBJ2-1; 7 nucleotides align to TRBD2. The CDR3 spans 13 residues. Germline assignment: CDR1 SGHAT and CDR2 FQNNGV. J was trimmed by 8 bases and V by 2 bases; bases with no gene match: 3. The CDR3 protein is CASSLPGGDEQFF. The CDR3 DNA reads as TGTGCCAGCAGCTTACCGGGAGGAGATGAGCAGTTCTTC.

The CDR3 reads CASSLPGNEQYF. DNA for the CDR3: TGCGCCAGCAGCTTGCCGGGAAACGAGCAGTACTTC. This rearrangement joins TRBV5-1 to TRBJ2-7; D may be TRBD2 (5 bases). The CDR3 totals 12 residues. The V gene lost 1 base and the J gene lost 5 bases, with 7 bases spanning the gap. CDR1 SGHRS and CDR2 YFSETQ come from the germline V gene.

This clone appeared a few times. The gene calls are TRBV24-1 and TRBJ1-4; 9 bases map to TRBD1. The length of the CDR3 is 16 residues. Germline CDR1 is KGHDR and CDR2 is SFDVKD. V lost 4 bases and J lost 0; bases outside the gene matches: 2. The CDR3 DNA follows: TGTGCCACCAGTGAGGACAGGGGTTCAACTAATGAAAAACTGTTTTTT. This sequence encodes CATSEDRGSTNEKLFF.

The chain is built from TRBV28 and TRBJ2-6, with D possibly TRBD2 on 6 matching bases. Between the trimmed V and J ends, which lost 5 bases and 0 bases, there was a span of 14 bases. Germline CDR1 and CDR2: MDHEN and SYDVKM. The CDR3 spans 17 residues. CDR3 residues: CASSTPSELSGANVLTF. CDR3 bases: TGTGCCAGCAGTACCCCTAGCGAACTCTCTGGGGCCAACGTCCTGACTTTC.

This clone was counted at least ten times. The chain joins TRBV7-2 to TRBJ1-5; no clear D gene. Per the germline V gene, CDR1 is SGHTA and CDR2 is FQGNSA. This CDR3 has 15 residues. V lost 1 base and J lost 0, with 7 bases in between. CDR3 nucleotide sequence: TGTGCCAGCAGCTTAGGTCCGGGTAGCAATCAGCCCCAGCATTTT. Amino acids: CASSLGPGSNQPQHF.

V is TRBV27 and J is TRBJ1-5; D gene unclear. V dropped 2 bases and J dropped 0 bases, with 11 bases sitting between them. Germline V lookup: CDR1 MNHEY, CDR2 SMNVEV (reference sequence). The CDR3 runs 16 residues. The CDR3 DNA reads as TGTGCCAGCAGTTTAAGCTGGGCAGTTAGCAATCAGCCCCAGCATTTT. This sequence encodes CASSLSWAVSNQPQHF.

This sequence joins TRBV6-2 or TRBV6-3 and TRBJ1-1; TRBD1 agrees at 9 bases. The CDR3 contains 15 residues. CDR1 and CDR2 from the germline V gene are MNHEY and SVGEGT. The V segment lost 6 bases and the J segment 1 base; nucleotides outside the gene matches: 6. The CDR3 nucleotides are TGTGCCAGCAGCTCGGACAGGGGAGCGAACACTGAAGCTTTCTTT. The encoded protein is CASSSDRGANTEAFF.

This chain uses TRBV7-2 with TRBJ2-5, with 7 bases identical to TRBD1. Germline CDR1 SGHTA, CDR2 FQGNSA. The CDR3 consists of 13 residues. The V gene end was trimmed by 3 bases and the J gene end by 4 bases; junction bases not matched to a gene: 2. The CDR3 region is CASSFRGIETQYF. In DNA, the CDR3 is TGTGCCAGCAGCTTCAGGGGGATAGAGACCCAGTACTTC.

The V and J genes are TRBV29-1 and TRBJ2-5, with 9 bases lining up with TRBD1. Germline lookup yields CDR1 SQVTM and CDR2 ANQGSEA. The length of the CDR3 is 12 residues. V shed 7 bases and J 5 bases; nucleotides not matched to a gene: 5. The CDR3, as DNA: TGCAGCGCCTCCGACAGGGGGGAGACCCAGTACTTC. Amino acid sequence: CSASDRGETQYF.

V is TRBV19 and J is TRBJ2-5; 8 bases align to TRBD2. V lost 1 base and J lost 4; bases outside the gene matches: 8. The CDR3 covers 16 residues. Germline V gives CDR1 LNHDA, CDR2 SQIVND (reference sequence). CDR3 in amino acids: CASSIAGGPSGETQYF. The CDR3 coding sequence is TGTGCCAGTAGTATAGCGGGAGGGCCCTCGGGAGAGACCCAGTACTTC. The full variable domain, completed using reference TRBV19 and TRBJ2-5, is DGGITQSPKYLFRKEGQNVTLSCEQNLNHDAMYWYRQDPGQGLRLIYYSQIVNDFQKGDIAEGYSVSREKKESFPLTVTSAQKNPTAFYLCASSIAGGPSGETQYFGPGTRLLVL.

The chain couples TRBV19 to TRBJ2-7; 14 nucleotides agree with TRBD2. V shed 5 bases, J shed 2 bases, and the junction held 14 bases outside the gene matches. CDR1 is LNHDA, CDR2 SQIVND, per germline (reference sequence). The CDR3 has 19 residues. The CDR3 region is CASSPPGTSGSRPTYEQYF. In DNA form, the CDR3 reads TGTGCCAGTAGTCCTCCCGGGACTAGCGGGAGTAGGCCCACCTACGAGCAGTACTTC.

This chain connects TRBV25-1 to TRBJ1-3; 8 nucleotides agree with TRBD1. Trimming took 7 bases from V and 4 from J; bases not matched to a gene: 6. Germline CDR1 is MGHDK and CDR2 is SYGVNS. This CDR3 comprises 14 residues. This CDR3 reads CASTGQGRGNTIYF. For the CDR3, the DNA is TGTGCCAGCACCGGACAGGGCCGCGGAAACACCATATATTTT.

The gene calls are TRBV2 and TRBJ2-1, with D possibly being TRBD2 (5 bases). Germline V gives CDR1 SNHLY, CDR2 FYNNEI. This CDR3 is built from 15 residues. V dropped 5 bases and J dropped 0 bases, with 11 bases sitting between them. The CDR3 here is CASSQGGSSYNEQFF. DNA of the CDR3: TGTGCCAGCAGTCAAGGAGGAAGCTCCTACAATGAGCAGTTCTTC. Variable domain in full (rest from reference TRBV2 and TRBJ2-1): EPEVTQTPSHQVTQMGQEVILRCVPISNHLYFYWYRQILGQKVEFLVSFYNNEISEKSEIFDDQFSVERPDGSNFTLKIRSTKLEDSAMYFCASSQGGSSYNEQFFGPGTRLTVL.

The DNA for the CDR3 is TGTGCCAGCAGCCAAGTTGCGTGGCAACTTGGGACTAGCGCCAATGAGCAGTTCTTC. This codes for CASSQVAWQLGTSANEQFF. V usage is TRBV3-1 (or the pseudogene TRBV3-2) and J usage is TRBJ2-1; TRBD2 matches at 10 bases. Germline trimming cut 1 base from V and 6 bases from J; bases unmatched to any gene: 15. The CDR3 runs 19 residues. Germline loops: CDR1 LGHDT, CDR2 YNNKEL (reference sequence).

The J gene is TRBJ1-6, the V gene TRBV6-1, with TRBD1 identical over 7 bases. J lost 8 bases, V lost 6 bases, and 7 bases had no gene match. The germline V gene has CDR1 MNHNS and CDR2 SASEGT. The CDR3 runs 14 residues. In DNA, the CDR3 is TGTGCCAGCAGCTCCCGACAGGGACATTCACCCCTCCACTTT. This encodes CASSSRQGHSPLHF.

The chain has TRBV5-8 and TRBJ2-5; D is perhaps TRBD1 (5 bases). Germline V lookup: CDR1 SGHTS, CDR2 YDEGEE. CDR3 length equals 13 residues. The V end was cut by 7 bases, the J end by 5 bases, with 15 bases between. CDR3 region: CASPPSGAETQYF. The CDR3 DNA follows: TGTGCCAGCCCTCCGAGTGGGGCGGAGACCCAGTACTTC.

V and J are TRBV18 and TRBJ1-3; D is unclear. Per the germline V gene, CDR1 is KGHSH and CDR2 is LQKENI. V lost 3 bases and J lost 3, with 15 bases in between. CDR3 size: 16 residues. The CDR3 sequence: CASSPSFGAGGNTIYF. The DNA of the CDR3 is TGTGCCAGCTCACCTTCGTTTGGTGCAGGTGGAAACACCATATATTTT.

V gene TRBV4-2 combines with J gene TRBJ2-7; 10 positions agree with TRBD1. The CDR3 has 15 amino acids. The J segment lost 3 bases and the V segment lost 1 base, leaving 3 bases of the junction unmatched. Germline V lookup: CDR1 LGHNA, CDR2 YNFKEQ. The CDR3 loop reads CASSQARTGGYEQYF. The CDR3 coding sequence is TGTGCCAGCAGCCAAGCTCGGACAGGGGGCTACGAGCAGTACTTC.

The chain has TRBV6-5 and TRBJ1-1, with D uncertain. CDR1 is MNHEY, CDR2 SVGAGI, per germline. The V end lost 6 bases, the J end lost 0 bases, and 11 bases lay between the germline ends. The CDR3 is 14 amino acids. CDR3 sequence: CASRRSLMNTEAFF. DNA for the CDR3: TGTGCCAGCAGGAGGAGCCTCATGAACACTGAAGCTTTCTTT.

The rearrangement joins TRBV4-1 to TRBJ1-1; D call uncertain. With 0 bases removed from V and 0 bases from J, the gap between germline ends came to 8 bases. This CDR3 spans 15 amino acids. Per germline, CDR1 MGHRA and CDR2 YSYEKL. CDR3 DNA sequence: TGCGCCAGCAGCCAAGATGAGAGGGTGAACACTGAAGCTTTCTTT. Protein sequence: CASSQDERVNTEAFF.

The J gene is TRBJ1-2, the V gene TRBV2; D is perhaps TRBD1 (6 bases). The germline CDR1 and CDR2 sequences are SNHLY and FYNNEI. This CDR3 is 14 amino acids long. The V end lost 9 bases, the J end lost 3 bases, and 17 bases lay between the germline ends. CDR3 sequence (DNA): TGTGCCAGAGCGCAGGGGAGTGCGGACTATGGCTACACCTTC. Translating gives CARAQGSADYGYTF.

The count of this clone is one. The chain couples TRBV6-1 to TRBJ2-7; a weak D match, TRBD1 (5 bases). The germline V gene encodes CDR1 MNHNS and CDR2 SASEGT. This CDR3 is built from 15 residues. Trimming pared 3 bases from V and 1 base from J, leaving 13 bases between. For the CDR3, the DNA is TGTGCCAGCAGTGATTTTGGGGCATCGTCCTACGAGCAGTACTTC. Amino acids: CASSDFGASSYEQYF.

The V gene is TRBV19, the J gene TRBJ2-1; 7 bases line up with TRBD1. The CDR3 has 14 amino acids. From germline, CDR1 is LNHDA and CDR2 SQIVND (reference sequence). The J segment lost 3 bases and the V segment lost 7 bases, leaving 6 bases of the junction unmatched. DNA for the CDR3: TGTGCCAGTACCCCGGACAGGATCTACAATGAGCAGTTCTTC. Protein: CASTPDRIYNEQFF.

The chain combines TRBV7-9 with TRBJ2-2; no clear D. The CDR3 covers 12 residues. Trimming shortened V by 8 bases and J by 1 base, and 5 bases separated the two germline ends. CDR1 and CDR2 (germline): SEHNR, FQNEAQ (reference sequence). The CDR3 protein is CASGGNTGELFF. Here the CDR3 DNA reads TGTGCCAGCGGCGGGAACACCGGGGAGCTGTTTTTT.